This T cell receptor (beta chain) was sequenced during a study of blood T cell repertoires in COVID-19. About the research overall: PBMCs, B-cell-depleted T cells, or T cells were the source of the cDNA or gDNA that made up the material.

Per the study methods: Estimates of nucleated cell counts were drawn from the amplification of reference gene primers. Assay: immunoSEQ multiplex PCR; the TCRdb copy retains only in-frame clones and omits some. V and J calls plus clone size are reproduced from that table; the DNA served to infer D and trimming. The profile shows tens of thousands of clones, 60% to 85% of them singletons. Germline V gives CDR1 SGHNT, CDR2 YYREEE (reference sequence). The CDR3 consists of 16 residues. Trimming removed 2 bases at V and 0 bases at J, with 12 bases between. V gene TRBV5-4 combines with J gene TRBJ2-1, with D possibly being TRBD2 (5 bases). The sequenced sample consisted of peripheral blood. This sequence was found in a human donor in a cohort sampled during active COVID-19. Written as DNA, the CDR3 is TGTGCCAGCAGCTTTCCGTCGGGGAGCTCCTACAATGAGCAGTTCTTC. This encodes CASSFPSGSSYNEQFF.